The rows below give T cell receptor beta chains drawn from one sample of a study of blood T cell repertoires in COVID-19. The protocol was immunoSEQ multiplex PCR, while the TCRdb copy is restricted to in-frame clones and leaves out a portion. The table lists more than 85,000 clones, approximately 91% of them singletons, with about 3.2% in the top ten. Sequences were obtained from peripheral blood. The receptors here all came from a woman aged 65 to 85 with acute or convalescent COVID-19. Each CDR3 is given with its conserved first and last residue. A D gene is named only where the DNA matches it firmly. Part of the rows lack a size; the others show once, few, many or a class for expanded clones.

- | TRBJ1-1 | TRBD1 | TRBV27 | TGTGCCAGCAGTAGGACAGGGGTTCTGAACACTGAAGCTTTCTTT | CASSRTGVLNTEAFF
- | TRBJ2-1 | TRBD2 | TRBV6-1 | TGTGCCAGCAGTGAAGGCGCTAGCGGTTACAATGAGCAGTTCTTC | CASSEGASGYNEQFF
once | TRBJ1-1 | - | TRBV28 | TGTGCCAGCAGGCCTAACCAAATTTACACTGAAGCTTTCTTT | CASRPNQIYTEAFF
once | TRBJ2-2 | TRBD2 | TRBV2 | TGTGCCAGCAGTGAACTAGCGGGGCGCCCCGGGGAGCTGTTTTTT | CASSELAGRPGELFF
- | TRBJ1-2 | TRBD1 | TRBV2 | TGTGCCAGCCCTATCGACAGGGGTTACGGCTACACCTTC | CASPIDRGYGYTF
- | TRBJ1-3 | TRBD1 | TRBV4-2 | TGTGCCAGCAGCCAAGATCGGTTGGACAGGGGGCTTTCTGGAAACACCATATATTTT | CASSQDRLDRGLSGNTIYF
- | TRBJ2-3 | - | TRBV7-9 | TGTGCCAGCAGCTTCCGGGCAGATACGCAGTATTTT | CASSFRADTQYF
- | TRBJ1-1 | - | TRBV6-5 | TGTGCCAGCAGGAACAGGGCCGAGAACACTGAAGCTTTCTTT | CASRNRAENTEAFF
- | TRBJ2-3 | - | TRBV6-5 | TGTGCCAGCGGGGGCGATACGCAGTATTTT | CASGGDTQYF
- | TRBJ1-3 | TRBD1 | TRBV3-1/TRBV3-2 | TGTGCCAGCAGCCAACCTCCTCCCGGGACAGGGTTGAGTGGAAACACCATATATTTT | CASSQPPPGTGLSGNTIYF
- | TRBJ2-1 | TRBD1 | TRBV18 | TGTGCCAGCTCACCACCGAACAGGGGGAGTGAGCAGTTCTTC | CASSPPNRGSEQFF
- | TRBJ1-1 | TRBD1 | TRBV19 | TGTGCCAGTAGTATAACAATTGGGACAGAGAATGAAGCTTTCTTT | CASSITIGTENEAFF
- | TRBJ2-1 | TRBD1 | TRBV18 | TGTGCCAGCTCACCCCGACAGGGGGATTTTAATGAGCAGTTCTTC | CASSPRQGDFNEQFF
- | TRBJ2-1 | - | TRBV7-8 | TGTGCCAGCAGCTACTTATCCTACAATGAGCAGTTCTTC | CASSYLSYNEQFF
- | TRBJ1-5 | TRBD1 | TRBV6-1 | TGTGCCAGCAGTGAATCAGGGGGAACGCAGCCCCAGCATTTT | CASSESGGTQPQHF
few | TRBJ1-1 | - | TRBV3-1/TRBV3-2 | TGTGCCAGCAGCCTGAATGGACTCATGAACACTGAAGCTTTCTTT | CASSLNGLMNTEAFF
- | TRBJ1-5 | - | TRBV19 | TGTGCCAGTAGTACTAGGACATTCCCCGACACTTCGCCCCAGCATTTT | CASSTRTFPDTSPQHF
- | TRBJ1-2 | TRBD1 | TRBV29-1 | TGCAGCGTTCACCGGGACAGGGGGTTCTATGGCTACACCTTC | CSVHRDRGFYGYTF
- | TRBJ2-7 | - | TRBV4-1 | TGCGCCAGCAGCCAAGGAACTAGCTCCCCCTACGAGCAGTACTTC | CASSQGTSSPYEQYF
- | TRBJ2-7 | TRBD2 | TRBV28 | TGTGCCAGCAGTACGACTAGCGGGAGTGGATACGAGCAGTACTTC | CASSTTSGSGYEQYF
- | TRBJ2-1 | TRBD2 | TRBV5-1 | TGCGCCAGCAGCTGGGCGTCCGGGACTAGCGGGAGATTCGTGCAGTTCTTC | CASSWASGTSGRFVQFF
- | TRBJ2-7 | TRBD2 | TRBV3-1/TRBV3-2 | TGTGCCAGCGGGCGGACTAGCGGGAGGGTGGTCGAGCAGTACTTC | CASGRTSGRVVEQYF
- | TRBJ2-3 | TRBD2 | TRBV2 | TGTGCCAGCAGTGCCCGACCTCCTAGCGGGGCTAGCACAGATACGCAGTATTTT | CASSARPPSGASTDTQYF
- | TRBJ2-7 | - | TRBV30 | TGTGCCTGGGCCGACAGGTCAGTCCTCTACGAGCAGTACTTC | CAWADRSVLYEQYF
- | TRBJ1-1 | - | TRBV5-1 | TGCGCCAGCAGCTCGACACTGAACACTGAAGCTTTCTTT | CASSSTLNTEAFF
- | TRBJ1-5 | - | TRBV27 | TGTGCCAGCAGGAGCCTACAGGGATATCAGCCCCAGCATTTT | CASRSLQGYQPQHF
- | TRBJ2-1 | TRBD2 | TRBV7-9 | TGTGCCAGCAGCCCAGGGGTAGCGGGAGGATACAATGAGCAGTTCTTC | CASSPGVAGGYNEQFF
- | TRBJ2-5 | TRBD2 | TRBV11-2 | TGTGCCAGCAGGACTAGCGGGAGAAAAGAGACCCAGTACTTC | CASRTSGRKETQYF
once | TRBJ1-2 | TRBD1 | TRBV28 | TGTGCCAGCAGGATAACCGGGACAGGGCGTGGCTACACCTTC | CASRITGTGRGYTF
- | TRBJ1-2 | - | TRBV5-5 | TGTGCCAGCAGCTTGGTGAAGCAGGGGTCCTATGGCTACACCTTC | CASSLVKQGSYGYTF
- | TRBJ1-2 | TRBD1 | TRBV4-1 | TGCGCCAGCAGCCATTCGGGACAGGGCTCCAATACCTATGGCTACACCTTC | CASSHSGQGSNTYGYTF
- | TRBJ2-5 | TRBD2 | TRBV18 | TGTGCCAGCTCACCATCGGGAGGGCCAATCCAAGAGACCCAGTACTTC | CASSPSGGPIQETQYF
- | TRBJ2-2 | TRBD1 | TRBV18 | TGTGCCAGCTCACCCGGGACAGGGAAGAGCGGGGAGCTGTTTTTT | CASSPGTGKSGELFF
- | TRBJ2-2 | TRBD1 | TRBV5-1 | TGCGCCAGCAGCAAACAACCGGGACAGGAGGTAACCGGGGAGCTGTTTTTT | CASSKQPGQEVTGELFF
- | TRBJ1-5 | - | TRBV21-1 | TGTGCCAGCAGGGGACAGGGTGTCGGTCAGCCCCAGCATTTT | CASRGQGVGQPQHF
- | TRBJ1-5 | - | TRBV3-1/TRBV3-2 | TGTGCCAGCAGCCCTAGATCAGTTTCTGGTCAGCCCCAGCATTTT | CASSPRSVSGQPQHF
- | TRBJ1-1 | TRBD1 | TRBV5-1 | TGCGCCAGCAGCGCAGACAGGGGGATGTTTGAAGCTTTCTTT | CASSADRGMFEAFF
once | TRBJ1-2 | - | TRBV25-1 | TGTGCCAGCAGTGAATCCCCAGGGCCTGGCTACACCTTC | CASSESPGPGYTF
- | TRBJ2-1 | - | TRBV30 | TGTGCCTGGAGTGTTACGGATGAGCAGTTCTTC | CAWSVTDEQFF
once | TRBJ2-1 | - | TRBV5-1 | TGCGCCAGCAGCAGAGGGGAGGCTGACAATGAGCAGTTCTTC | CASSRGEADNEQFF
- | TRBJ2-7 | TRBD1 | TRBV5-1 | TGCGCCAGCAGCTTGATTGGCGGACAGGGGAACTACGAGCAGTACTTC | CASSLIGGQGNYEQYF
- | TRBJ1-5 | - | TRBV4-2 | TGTGCCAGCAGCCAAGAAGTAGAGACAGGTTATAGCAATCAGCCCCAGCATTTT | CASSQEVETGYSNQPQHF
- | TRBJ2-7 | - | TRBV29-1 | TGCAGCGTCGATGGCGGGGAGGCTAGGCAGTACTTC | CSVDGGEARQYF
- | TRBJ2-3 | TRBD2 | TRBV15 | TGTGCCACCAGCAGGGGCGGACTAGCGGGAGGGGTTTCAGATACGCAGTATTTT | CATSRGGLAGGVSDTQYF
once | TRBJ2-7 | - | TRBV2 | TGTGCCAGCGTAGTACAGGGAAGGTCCTACGAGCAGTACTTC | CASVVQGRSYEQYF
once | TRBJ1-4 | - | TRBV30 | TGTGCCTGGAGTGGACAGGCCCGTGAAAAACTGTTTTTT | CAWSGQAREKLFF
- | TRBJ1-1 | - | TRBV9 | TGTGCCAGCAGCACTCTCGGAGGCACTGAAGCTTTCTTT | CASSTLGGTEAFF
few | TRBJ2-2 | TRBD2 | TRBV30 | TGTGCCTGGAGTTCCATAGCGGGGCCAACCTCGAACACCGGGGAGCTGTTTTTT | CAWSSIAGPTSNTGELFF
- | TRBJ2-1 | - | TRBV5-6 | TGTGCCAGCAGCTTGGCCGGGCAGCGGAGGGATGAGCAGTTCTTC | CASSLAGQRRDEQFF
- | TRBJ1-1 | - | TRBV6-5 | TGTGCCAGCAGAAACCGGGACACACGGAACACTGAAGCTTTCTTT | CASRNRDTRNTEAFF
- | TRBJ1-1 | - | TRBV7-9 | TGTGCCAGCAGCTCTAGTGGAGGGCAAGAAGGAGCTGAAGCTTTCTTT | CASSSSGGQEGAEAFF
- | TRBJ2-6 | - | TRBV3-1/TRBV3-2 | TGTGCCAGCAGCTACCGACAGACGAAAATCGGCGCTGGGGCCAACGTCCTGACTTTC | CASSYRQTKIGAGANVLTF
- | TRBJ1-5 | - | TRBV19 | TGTGCCAGTAGTATTGGGGCGACGGTCAATAGCAATCAGCCCCAGCATTTT | CASSIGATVNSNQPQHF
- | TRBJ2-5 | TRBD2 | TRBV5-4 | TGTGCCAGCAGGACTAGCGGGTTACAAGAGACCCAGTACTTC | CASRTSGLQETQYF
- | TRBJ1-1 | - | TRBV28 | TGTGCCAGCGGCCGTGGAGGGACCCGGGCTGAAGCTTTCTTT | CASGRGGTRAEAFF
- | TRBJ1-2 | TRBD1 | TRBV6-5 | TGTGCCAGCAGTCAATCTGGACAGGGAAATGGCTACACCTTC | CASSQSGQGNGYTF